Listed below are T cell receptor beta chains from one sample, sequenced in a study of T cells after yellow fever vaccination. TCRdb reprocessed the 5' RACE reads with MiXCR, giving one entry per CDR3 protein. Of roughly 500,000 distinct CDR3 sequences listed, 15% to 20% are singletons. This specimen was PBMCs, taken 15 days after the yellow fever booster vaccination. The receptors come from a man aged 25 to 40 who received the YFV17D yellow fever vaccine. The CDR3 runs from the conserved cysteine through the conserved F or W. Fields, in order: D gene, V gene, J gene, clone size, CDR3 DNA, CDR3 protein. The D gene is left open where the match is weak. Some rows mark clone size as missing; the rest say once, few, many or name a class of expanded clone.

.,TRBV3-1,TRBJ1-3,few,TGTGCCAGCAGCCAAGATCTCGGGACTGGAAACACCATATATTTT,CASSQDLGTGNTIYF
.,TRBV4-3,TRBJ2-7,few,TGCGCCAGCAGCCTCCGGGACGGGGCCTACGAGCAGTACTTC,CASSLRDGAYEQYF
.,TRBV4-3,TRBJ2-7,.,TGCGCCAGCAGCCAAGGGACCACCTACGAGCAGTACTTC,CASSQGTTYEQYF
.,TRBV7-9,TRBJ2-5,few,TGTGCCAGCGTAGCGGAAGAGACCCAGTACTTC,CASVAEETQYF
.,TRBV7-2,TRBJ1-4,.,TGTGCCAGCAGCTTACGACAGGCGAACGGTGAAAAACTGTTTTTT,CASSLRQANGEKLFF
.,TRBV29-1,TRBJ1-4,few,TGCAGCGGGGGACAAGCTAATGAAAAACTGTTTTTT,CSGGQANEKLFF
.,TRBV7-4,TRBJ2-3,few,TGTGCCAGCAGCTTCCGGCGGGTCTCCACAGATACGCAGTATTTT,CASSFRRVSTDTQYF
.,TRBV19,TRBJ2-5,.,TGTGCCAGTAGTCTCCGGGACTTGGGGACCCAGTACTTC,CASSLRDLGTQYF
.,TRBV20-1,TRBJ2-2,.,TGCAGTGCTACGTGGGACCTGCACACCGGGGAGCTGTTTTTT,CSATWDLHTGELFF
TRBD2,TRBV5-1,TRBJ2-1,few,TGCGCCAGCAGCCAGGATCCAGCGGGAGATCGGCTAGAACAGTTCTTC,CASSQDPAGDRLEQFF
.,TRBV4-2,TRBJ2-2,few,TGTGCCAGCAGCCAAGTCGACGGGGTATCGAACACCGGGGAGCTGTTTTTT,CASSQVDGVSNTGELFF
.,TRBV7-2,TRBJ2-7,.,TGTGCCAGCAGCACTCCAGCGGCCGAGCAGTACTTC,CASSTPAAEQYF
.,TRBV7-2,TRBJ2-1,.,TGTGCCAGTGCGGCCTCCTACAATGAGCAGTTCTTC,CASAASYNEQFF
.,TRBV5-1,TRBJ1-1,.,TGCGCCAGCAGCCCCCTGGGGGAGAATGAAGCTTTCTTT,CASSPLGENEAFF